This TCR beta chain was recovered during a study of T cell repertoires in cytomegalovirus infection. Study-wide results and limits: HLA-C-restricted CMV clonotypes gave the most frequent clonotype in two of eight donors.

In this sample, this clonotype turned up a few times. The antigen is unknown. The CDR3 is 17 amino acids. With 3 bases removed from V and 0 bases from J, the gap between germline ends came to 14 bases. CDR1 is SGHVS and CDR2 is FNYEAQ in the germline V gene. Each CDR3 protein gets one entry after TCRdb re-called the reads with MiXCR. The sample shows approximately 1,000,000 distinct CDR3 sequences, roughly 30% of them seen only once. The TCR was taken from a human donor in good health (CMV status not recorded). Some clones in this sample may be carry-over from other donors' samples. This sequence joins TRBV7-6 and TRBJ2-2; the D is unclear. The sample was cultured CD8+ T cells from PBMCs, taken from culture after CMV antigen stimulation. This CDR3 is CASSFSPATANTGELFF. CDR3 DNA: TGTGCCAGCAGCTTTAGCCCGGCGACTGCGAACACCGGGGAGCTGTTTTTT.